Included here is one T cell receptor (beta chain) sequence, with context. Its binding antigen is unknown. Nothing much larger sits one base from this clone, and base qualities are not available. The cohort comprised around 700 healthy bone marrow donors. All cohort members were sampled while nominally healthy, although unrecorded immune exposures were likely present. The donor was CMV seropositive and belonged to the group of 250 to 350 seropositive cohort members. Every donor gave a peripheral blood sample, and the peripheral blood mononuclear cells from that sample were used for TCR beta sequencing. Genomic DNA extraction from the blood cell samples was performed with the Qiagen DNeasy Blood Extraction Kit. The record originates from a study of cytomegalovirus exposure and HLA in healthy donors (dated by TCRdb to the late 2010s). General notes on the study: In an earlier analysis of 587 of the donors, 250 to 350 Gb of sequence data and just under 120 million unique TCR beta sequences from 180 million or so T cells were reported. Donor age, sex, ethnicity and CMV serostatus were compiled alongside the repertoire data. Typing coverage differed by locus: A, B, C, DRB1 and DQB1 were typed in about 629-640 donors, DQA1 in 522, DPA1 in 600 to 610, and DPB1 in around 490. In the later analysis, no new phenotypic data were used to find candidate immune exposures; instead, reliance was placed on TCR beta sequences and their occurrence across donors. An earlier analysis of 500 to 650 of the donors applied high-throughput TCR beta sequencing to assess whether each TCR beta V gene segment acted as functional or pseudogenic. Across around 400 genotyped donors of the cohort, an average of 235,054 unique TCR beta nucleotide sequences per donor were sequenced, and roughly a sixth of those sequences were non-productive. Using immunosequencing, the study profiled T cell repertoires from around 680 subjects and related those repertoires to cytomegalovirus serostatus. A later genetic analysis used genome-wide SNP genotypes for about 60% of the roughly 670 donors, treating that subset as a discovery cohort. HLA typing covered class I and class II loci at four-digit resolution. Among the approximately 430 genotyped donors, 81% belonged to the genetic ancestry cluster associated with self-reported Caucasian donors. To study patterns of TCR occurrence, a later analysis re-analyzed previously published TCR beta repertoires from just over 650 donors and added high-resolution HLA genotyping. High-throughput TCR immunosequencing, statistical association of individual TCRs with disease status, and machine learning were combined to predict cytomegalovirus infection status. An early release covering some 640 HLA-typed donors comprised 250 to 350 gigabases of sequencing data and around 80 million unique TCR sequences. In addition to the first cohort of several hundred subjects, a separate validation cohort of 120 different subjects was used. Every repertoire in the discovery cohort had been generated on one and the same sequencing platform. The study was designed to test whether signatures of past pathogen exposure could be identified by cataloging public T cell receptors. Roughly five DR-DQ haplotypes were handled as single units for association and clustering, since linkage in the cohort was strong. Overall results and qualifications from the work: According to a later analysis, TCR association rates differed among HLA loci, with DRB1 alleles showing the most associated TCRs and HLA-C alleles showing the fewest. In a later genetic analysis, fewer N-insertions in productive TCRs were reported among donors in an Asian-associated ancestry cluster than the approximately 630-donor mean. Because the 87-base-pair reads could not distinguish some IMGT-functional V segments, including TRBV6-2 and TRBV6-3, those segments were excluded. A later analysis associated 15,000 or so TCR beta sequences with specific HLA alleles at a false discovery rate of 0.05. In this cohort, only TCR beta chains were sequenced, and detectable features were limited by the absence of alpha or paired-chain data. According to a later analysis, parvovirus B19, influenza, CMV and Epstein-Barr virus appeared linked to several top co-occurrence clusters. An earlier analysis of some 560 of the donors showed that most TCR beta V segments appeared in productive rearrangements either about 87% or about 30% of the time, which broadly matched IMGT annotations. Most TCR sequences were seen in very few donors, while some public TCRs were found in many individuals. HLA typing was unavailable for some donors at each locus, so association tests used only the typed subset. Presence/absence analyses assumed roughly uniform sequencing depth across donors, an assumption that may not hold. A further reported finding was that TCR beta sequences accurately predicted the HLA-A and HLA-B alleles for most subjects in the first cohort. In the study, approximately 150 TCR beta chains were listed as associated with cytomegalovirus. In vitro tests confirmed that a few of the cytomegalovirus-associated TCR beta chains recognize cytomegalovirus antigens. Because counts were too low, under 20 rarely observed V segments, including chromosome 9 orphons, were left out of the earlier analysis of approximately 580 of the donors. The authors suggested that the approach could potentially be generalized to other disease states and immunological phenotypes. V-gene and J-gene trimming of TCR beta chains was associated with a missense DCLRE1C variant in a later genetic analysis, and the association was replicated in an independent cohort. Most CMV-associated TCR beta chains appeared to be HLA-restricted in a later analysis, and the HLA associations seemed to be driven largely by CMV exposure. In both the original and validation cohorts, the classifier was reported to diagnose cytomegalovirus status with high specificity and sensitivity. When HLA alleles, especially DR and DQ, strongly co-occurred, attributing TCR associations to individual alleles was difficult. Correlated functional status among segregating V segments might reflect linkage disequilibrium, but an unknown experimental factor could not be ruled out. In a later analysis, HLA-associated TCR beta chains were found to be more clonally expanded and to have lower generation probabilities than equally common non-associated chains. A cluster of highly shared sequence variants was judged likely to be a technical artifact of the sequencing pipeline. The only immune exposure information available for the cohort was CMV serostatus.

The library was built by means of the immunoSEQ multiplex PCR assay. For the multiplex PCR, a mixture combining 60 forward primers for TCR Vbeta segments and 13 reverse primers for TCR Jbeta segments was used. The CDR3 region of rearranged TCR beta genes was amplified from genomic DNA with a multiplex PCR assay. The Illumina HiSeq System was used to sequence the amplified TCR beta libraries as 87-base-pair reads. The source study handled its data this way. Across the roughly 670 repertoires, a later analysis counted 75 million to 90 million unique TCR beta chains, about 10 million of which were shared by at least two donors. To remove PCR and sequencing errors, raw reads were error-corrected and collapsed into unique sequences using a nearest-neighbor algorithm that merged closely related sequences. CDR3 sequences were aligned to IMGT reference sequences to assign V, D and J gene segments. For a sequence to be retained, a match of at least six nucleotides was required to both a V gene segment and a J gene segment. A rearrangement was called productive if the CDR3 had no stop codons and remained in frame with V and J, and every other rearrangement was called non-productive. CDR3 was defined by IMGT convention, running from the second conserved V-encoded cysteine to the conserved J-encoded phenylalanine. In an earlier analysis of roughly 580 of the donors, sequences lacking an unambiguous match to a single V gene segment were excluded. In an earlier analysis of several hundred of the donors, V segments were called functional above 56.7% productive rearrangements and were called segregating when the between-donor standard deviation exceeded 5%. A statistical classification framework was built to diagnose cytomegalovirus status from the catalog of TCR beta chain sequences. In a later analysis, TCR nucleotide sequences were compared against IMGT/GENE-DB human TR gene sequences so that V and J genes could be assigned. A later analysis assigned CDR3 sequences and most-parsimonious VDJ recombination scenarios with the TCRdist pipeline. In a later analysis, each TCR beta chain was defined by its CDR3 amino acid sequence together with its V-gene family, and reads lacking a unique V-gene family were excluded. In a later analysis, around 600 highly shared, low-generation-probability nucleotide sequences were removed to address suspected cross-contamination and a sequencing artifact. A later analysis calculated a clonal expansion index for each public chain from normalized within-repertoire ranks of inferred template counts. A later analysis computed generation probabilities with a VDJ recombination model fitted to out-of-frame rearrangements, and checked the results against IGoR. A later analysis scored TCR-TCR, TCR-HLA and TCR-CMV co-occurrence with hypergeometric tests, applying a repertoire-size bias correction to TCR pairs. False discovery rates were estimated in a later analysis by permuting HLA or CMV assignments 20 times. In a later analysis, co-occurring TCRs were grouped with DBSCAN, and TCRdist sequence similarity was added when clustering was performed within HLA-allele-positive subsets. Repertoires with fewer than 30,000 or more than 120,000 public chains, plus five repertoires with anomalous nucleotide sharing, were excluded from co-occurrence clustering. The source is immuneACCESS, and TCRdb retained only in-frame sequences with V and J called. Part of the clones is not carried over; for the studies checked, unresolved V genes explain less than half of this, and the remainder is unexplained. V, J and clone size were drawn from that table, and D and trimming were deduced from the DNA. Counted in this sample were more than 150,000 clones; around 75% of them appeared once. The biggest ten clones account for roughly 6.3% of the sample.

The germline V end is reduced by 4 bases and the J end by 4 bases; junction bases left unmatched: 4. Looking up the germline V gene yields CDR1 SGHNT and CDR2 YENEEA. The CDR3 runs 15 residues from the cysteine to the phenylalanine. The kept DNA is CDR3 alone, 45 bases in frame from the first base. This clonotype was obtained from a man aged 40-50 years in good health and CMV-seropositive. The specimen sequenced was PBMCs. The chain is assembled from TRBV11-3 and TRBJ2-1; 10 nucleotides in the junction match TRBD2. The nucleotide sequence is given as TGTGCCAGCAGCTCGGGACTAGCGACTTACAATGAGCAGTTCTTC. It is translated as CASSSGLATYNEQFF.